The 21 T cell receptor beta chains below all came from one sample that was sequenced in a study of cytomegalovirus exposure and HLA in healthy donors. Amplification used 60 Vbeta primers and 13 Jbeta primers. Assay used: immunoSEQ multiplex PCR; TCRdb lists only in-frame clones, some missing. The sample yields a few hundred thousand clones, about 83% seen once. The sample consisted of PBMCs. Every receptor here comes from a girl aged 5 to 17 in good health and CMV-seronegative.

The chain employs TRBV28 and TRBJ2-7; possibly TRBD2 for D (6 bases). CDR1 and CDR2 from the germline V gene are MDHEN and SYDVKM. This CDR3 has 15 residues. With 3 bases removed from V and 2 bases from J, the gap between germline ends came to 14 bases. The CDR3 sequence: CASSLGGDPPYEQYF. CDR3 sequence (DNA): TGTGCCAGCAGTTTGGGGGGAGACCCCCCCTACGAGCAGTACTTC. The full variable domain, in which reference TRBV28 and TRBJ2-7 provide the parts outside the CDR3, is DVKVTQSSRYLVKRTGEKVFLECVQDMDHENMFWYRQDPGLGLRLIYFSYDVKMKEKGDIPEGYSVSREKKERFSLILESASTNQTSMYLCASSLGGDPPYEQYFGPGTRLTVT.

The chain recombines TRBV6-6 with TRBJ2-5; 7 bases line up with TRBD2. J was trimmed by 5 bases and V by 0 bases; bases with no gene match: 6. Germline V CDR1 and CDR2: MNHNY, SVGAGI (reference sequence). This CDR3 has 15 residues. This chain's CDR3 is CASSYSGGGGETQYF. DNA for the CDR3: TGTGCCAGCAGTTACTCAGGCGGGGGTGGTGAGACCCAGTACTTC.

The chain employs TRBV9 and TRBJ1-1, with a possible D match to TRBD1 (5 bases). This CDR3 region has 15 residues. Trimming left V 0 bases short and J 0 bases short, with 9 bases between. Germline CDR1 is SGDLS and CDR2 is YYNGEE. CDR3 in DNA: TGTGCCAGCAGCGTAGGGGGCAGTTTGAACACTGAAGCTTTCTTT. Translating gives CASSVGGSLNTEAFF.

The rearrangement joins TRBV11-2 to TRBJ2-2, with 7 bases fitting TRBD1. The CDR3 has 13 amino acids. V shed 4 bases, J shed 6 bases, and the junction held 2 bases outside the gene matches. Germline V lookup: CDR1 SGHAT, CDR2 FQNNGV. Written as DNA, the CDR3 is TGTGCCAGCAGCTCGACAGGGTCCGGGGAGCTGTTTTTT. Its translation is CASSSTGSGELFF.

V gene TRBV7-6 combines with J gene TRBJ2-2; possibly TRBD1 for D (5 bases). V gave up 4 bases and J gave up 6 bases, with 15 bases separating them. The V gene's germline CDR1 is SGHVS and CDR2 FNYEAQ. This CDR3 comprises 15 residues. The CDR3 bases are TGTGCCAGCAGCTCCAACTTGAGACAGTCCGGGGAGCTGTTTTTT. As protein: CASSSNLRQSGELFF.

This rearrangement joins TRBV19 to TRBJ2-1, with D possibly matching TRBD2 (6 bases). Germline CDR1 LNHDA, CDR2 SQIVND (reference sequence). V was clipped by 4 bases and J by 1 base, with 11 bases between them. The CDR3 is made up of 15 amino acids. CDR3 residues: CASSKNGRSYNEQFF. Here the CDR3 DNA reads TGTGCCAGTAGTAAGAACGGGAGATCCTACAATGAGCAGTTCTTC.

In its sample, this clone was seen once. This chain's CDR3 is CASRVAGGQYNEQFF. The CDR3 coding sequence is TGCGCCAGCAGGGTAGCGGGGGGGCAGTACAATGAGCAGTTCTTC. This rearrangement joins TRBV5-1 to TRBJ2-1; 11 nucleotides agree with TRBD2. The CDR3 extends over 15 amino acids. Germline-derived CDR1 and CDR2 are SGHRS and YFSETQ. The ends lost 5 bases at V and 4 bases at J; junction bases unmatched: 5. Looking up the rest from reference TRBV5-1 and TRBJ2-1 gives the full variable domain: KAGVTQTPRYLIKTRGQQVTLSCSPISGHRSVSWYQQTPGQGLQFLFEYFSETQRNKGNFPGRFSGRQFSNSRSEMNVSTLELGDSALYLCASRVAGGQYNEQFFGPGTRLTVL.

This clone has only one observation. The chain carries TRBV28 and TRBJ2-1; possible D gene TRBD1, 5 bases. CDR1 is MDHEN and CDR2 is SYDVKM in the germline V gene. V was pared by 8 bases and J by 9 bases, with 17 bases between. This CDR3 region has 13 residues. CDR3 protein: CASGQGGLLEQFF. For the CDR3, the DNA is TGTGCCAGCGGGCAGGGTGGTTTGCTTGAGCAGTTCTTC.

The chain combines TRBV29-1 with TRBJ2-7; TRBD2 aligns across 11 bases. This CDR3 is 18 amino acids long. Unmatched junction bases numbered 12, after V lost 0 bases and J lost 2 bases. CDR1 and CDR2 (germline): SQVTM, ANQGSEA. The CDR3 is CSVEDPGTDSGGAYEQYF. The CDR3 DNA sequence: TGCAGCGTTGAAGATCCCGGGACAGATAGCGGGGGGGCCTACGAGCAGTACTTC.

This clone has a single count. This rearrangement joins TRBV30 to TRBJ2-7, with no clear D. The CDR3 runs 15 residues. The germline V gene encodes CDR1 GTSNPN and CDR2 SVGIG (reference sequence). The V end lost 0 bases, the J end lost 0 bases, and 12 bases lay between the germline ends. The CDR3, as DNA: TGTGCCTGGAGTGTAGAGTGGGCTAACTCCTACGAGCAGTACTTC. Its translation: CAWSVEWANSYEQYF.

The chain has TRBV6-5 and TRBJ2-2; tentatively, D is TRBD1 (6 bases). The V gene lost 6 bases and the J gene lost 5 bases, with 10 bases spanning the gap. CDR1 and CDR2 from the germline V gene are MNHEY and SVGAGI. The CDR3 has 13 residues. In DNA form, the CDR3 reads TGTGCCAGCAGGTTAGGACAGACCGGGGAGCTGTTTTTT. Translated: CASRLGQTGELFF.

The chain has TRBV5-4 and TRBJ2-5; D is possibly TRBD2 (5 bases). CDR1 SGHNT and CDR2 YYREEE come from the germline V gene (reference sequence). There are 14 residues in the CDR3. V lost 1 base, J lost 1 base, and 8 bases lay in between. The CDR3 region has the DNA TGTGCCAGCAGCTTGCAGAGGGCCCAAGAGACCCAGTACTTC. It codes for CASSLQRAQETQYF. Full variable domain (remainder filled in from reference TRBV5-4 and TRBJ2-5): ETGVTQSPTHLIKTRGQQVTLRCSSQSGHNTVSWYQQALGQGPQFIFQYYREEENGRGNFPPRFSGLQFPNYSSELNVNALELDDSALYLCASSLQRAQETQYFGPGTRLLVL.

This chain connects TRBV7-3 to TRBJ1-6; D is ambiguous. Germline loops: CDR1 SGHTA, CDR2 FQGTGA. The CDR3 loop spans 15 amino acids. V was pared by 2 bases and J by 5 bases, with 10 bases between. CDR3 sequence: CASSLSGMDNSPLHF. CDR3 DNA sequence: TGTGCCAGCAGCTTATCCGGGATGGATAATTCACCCCTCCACTTT.

This clone was seen once. V usage is TRBV5-1 and J usage is TRBJ1-4, with 11 bases fitting TRBD1. V dropped 4 bases and J dropped 10; count of bases not matched to a gene: 12. Germline loops: CDR1 SGHRS, CDR2 YFSETQ. The CDR3 length is 16 residues. CDR3: CASSPGQGVVFGKLFF. The CDR3 DNA follows: TGCGCCAGCAGCCCGGGACAGGGGGTTGTTTTTGGAAAACTGTTTTTT.

CDR3 nucleotides: TGTGCCAGCAGCTTAGGCAGGGACAATGAGCAGTTCTTC. Translating gives CASSLGRDNEQFF. V usage is TRBV7-3 and J usage is TRBJ2-1; a weak D match, TRBD1 (5 bases). V lost 2 bases, J lost 5 bases, and 7 bases lay in between. This CDR3 comprises 13 residues. Germline V gene lookup returns CDR1 SGHTA and CDR2 FQGTGA.

The chain joins TRBV29-1 to TRBJ2-5, with D hard to call. The CDR3 loop spans 13 amino acids. Looked up from germline, CDR1 is SQVTM and CDR2 is ANQGSEA. V gave up 7 bases and J gave up 5 bases, with 17 bases separating them. The CDR3 reads CSEKTLDRETQYF. In DNA form, the CDR3 reads TGCAGCGAAAAGACCCTAGATAGGGAGACCCAGTACTTC.

This chain uses TRBV30 with TRBJ2-7, with 11 bases matching TRBD1. Germline loops: CDR1 GTSNPN, CDR2 SVGIG (reference sequence). The CDR3 spans 15 residues. Trimming cost V 3 bases and J 2 bases; bases outside gene matches: 6. This CDR3 is CAWRRGQGVAYEQYF. CDR3 in DNA: TGTGCCTGGAGGAGGGGACAGGGGGTAGCCTACGAGCAGTACTTC.

CDR3 amino acids: CASRSSGRGAFF. CDR3 nucleotide sequence: TGTGCCAGCAGGTCATCCGGGAGGGGGGCTTTCTTT. The chain is built from TRBV28 and TRBJ1-1; D is possibly TRBD1 (6 bases). From germline, CDR1 is MDHEN and CDR2 SYDVKM. The CDR3 is 12 residues long. V lost 6 bases to trimming and J lost 11 bases, with 16 bases between them.

V is TRBV7-2 and J is TRBJ1-1; 7 positions match TRBD1. CDR1 is SGHTA and CDR2 is FQGNSA in the germline V gene. V trimming: 5 bases; J trimming: 11 bases; junction bases outside the gene matches: 17. The CDR3 extends over 15 amino acids. The CDR3 coding sequence is TGTGCCAGCAGCCCGACCGGGACAGTATCCGTTGGGGCTTTCTTT. Encoded protein: CASSPTGTVSVGAFF.

The chain couples TRBV9 to TRBJ1-5, with D unresolved. This CDR3 is built from 15 residues. CDR1 SGDLS and CDR2 YYNGEE come from the germline V gene. V was pared by 4 bases and J by 0 bases, with 11 bases between. The CDR3 DNA reads TGTGCCAGCAGCCCTTCCCCTGTTAGCAATCAGCCCCAGCATTTT. Its translation: CASSPSPVSNQPQHF.

The V call is TRBV28, the J call TRBJ2-6; D gene ambiguous. Germline V gene lookup returns CDR1 MDHEN and CDR2 SYDVKM. The CDR3 has 15 amino acids. Trimming removed 8 bases at V and 0 bases at J, with 11 bases between. The CDR3 region is CASGLTYSGANVLTF. The CDR3 nucleotides are TGTGCCAGCGGTCTCACCTACTCTGGGGCCAACGTCCTGACTTTC.